These 22 T cell receptor beta chains originate from one sample sequenced in a study of T cell responses to AZD1222 COVID-19 vaccine. The data were produced by immunoSEQ multiplex PCR, yet TCRdb's version contains in-frame clones alone and is incomplete. The data hold about 120,000 clones, with roughly 90% observed a single time. The material sequenced was peripheral blood, taken on day 0 of AZD1222 vaccination. The source is an adult in good health.

The gene calls are TRBV18 and TRBJ2-3, with D perhaps being TRBD1 or TRBD2 (5 bases each). Germline-derived CDR1 and CDR2 are KGHSH and LQKENI. The CDR3 has 15 amino acids. Trimming cost V 6 bases and J 4 bases, with 17 bases left between them. As DNA, the CDR3 is TGTGCCAGCTCCGCCGGGACGTCAGGCGCAGATACGCAGTATTTT. Protein sequence: CASSAGTSGADTQYF.

The rearrangement links TRBV5-1 to TRBJ2-2; no definite D call. V dropped 4 bases and J dropped 5 bases, with 9 bases sitting between them. Germline CDR1 SGHRS, CDR2 YFSETQ. The CDR3 spans 13 residues. The CDR3: CASSTGETGELFF. As DNA, the CDR3 is TGCGCCAGCAGCACGGGCGAAACCGGGGAGCTGTTTTTT.

This chain links TRBV20-1 with TRBJ2-3; 8 nucleotides align to TRBD2. The V gene's germline CDR1 is DFQATT and CDR2 SNEGSKA (reference sequence). This CDR3 has 13 residues. V lost 3 bases, J lost 11 bases, and 10 bases stayed unmatched. CDR3 nucleotide sequence: TGCAGTGCTAGTGATGGGATAGCGGGAATGCAGTATTTT. Encoded protein: CSASDGIAGMQYF.

The chain links TRBV3-1 (or the pseudogene TRBV3-2) to TRBJ1-1, with D possibly being TRBD1 (6 bases). The length of the CDR3 is 12 residues. Looked up from germline, CDR1 is LGHDT and CDR2 is YNNKEL (reference sequence). With 4 bases removed from V and 8 bases from J, the gap between germline ends came to 11 bases. CDR3 in DNA: TGTGCCAGCAGCCGCCAACAGGGCGAAGCTTTCTTT. Its protein is CASSRQQGEAFF.

This clone was recorded once. This sequence joins TRBV9 and TRBJ1-2, with 8 bases that match TRBD1. This CDR3 is 14 amino acids long. Looked up from germline, CDR1 is SGDLS and CDR2 is YYNGEE. Trimming at V came to 3 bases and at J to 5 bases, leaving 6 bases not matched to a gene. The CDR3 DNA reads TGTGCCAGCAGCGCGGACAGGGCGGGATATGGCTACACCTTC. Residues: CASSADRAGYGYTF.

This chain uses TRBV7-9 with TRBJ1-1, with 9 bases matching TRBD1. J was trimmed by 5 bases and V by 5 bases; bases with no gene match: 3. The CDR3 is 13 residues long. Germline V CDR1 and CDR2: SEHNR, FQNEAQ (reference sequence). The DNA of the CDR3 is TGTGCCAGCAGCGAACAGGGGGCAACTGAAGCTTTCTTT. It translates to CASSEQGATEAFF.

The J gene is TRBJ1-5, the V gene TRBV12-3 or TRBV12-4; the D is unclear. The ends were cut back, 2 bases at V and 5 bases at J, with 7 bases in the middle. This CDR3 is 13 amino acids long. The CDR3 is CASSLMGDQPQHF. The CDR3 region has the DNA TGTGCCAGCAGTTTAATGGGCGATCAGCCCCAGCATTTT.

V gene TRBV3-1 (or the pseudogene TRBV3-2) combines with J gene TRBJ2-7, with D unclear. CDR3 length: 11 residues. V was shortened by 6 bases and J by 2 bases, with 5 bases between the two germline ends. The germline V gene encodes CDR1 LGHDT and CDR2 YNNKEL (reference sequence). CDR3 residues: CASSSTYEQYF. The CDR3 nucleotides are TGTGCCAGCAGTTCAACCTACGAGCAGTACTTC.

CDR3 loop: CASTPGGTPGEKLFF. CDR3 in DNA: TGTGCCAGCACCCCAGGAGGGACGCCTGGGGAAAAACTGTTTTTT. The chain joins TRBV28 to TRBJ1-4; weak D call: TRBD1 (5 bases). This CDR3 spans 15 amino acids. Trimming left V 7 bases short and J 8 bases short, with 20 bases between. Germline CDR1 MDHEN, CDR2 SYDVKM.

Regarding this clone: One junction end does not reproduce the germline sequence, and a read error may be involved. The chain joins TRBV27 to TRBJ1-1, with 7 bases lining up with TRBD1. From germline, CDR1 is MNHEY and CDR2 SMNVEV (reference sequence). The CDR3 runs 12 residues. The CDR3 DNA reads TGTGCCAGCAGTTTCCCCGGGGACAGCCAGGTCTTT. Translated, it gives CASSFPGDSQVF.

The CDR3 bases are TGTGCCAGCAGCTTCGGTGGAGGAGATAGCAATCAGCCCCAGCATTTT. Residues: CASSFGGGDSNQPQHF. The chain couples TRBV13 to TRBJ1-5; no definite D call. V was pared by 3 bases and J by 0 bases, with 12 bases between. Germline V gene sequence: CDR1 PRHDT, CDR2 FYEKMQ (reference sequence). This CDR3 spans 16 amino acids.

The chain uses TRBV9 and TRBJ2-3, with D possibly matching TRBD2 (5 bases). Germline-derived CDR1 and CDR2 are SGDLS and YYNGEE. V lost 0 bases, J lost 4 bases, and 15 bases lay in between. The CDR3 contains 16 residues. CDR3 in DNA: TGTGCCAGCAGCGTAGGGGTTTCGGGGATCCCAGATACGCAGTATTTT. This sequence encodes CASSVGVSGIPDTQYF.

The rearrangement joins TRBV7-9 to TRBJ1-3; a weak D match, TRBD1 (5 bases). V gave up 5 bases and J gave up 4 bases, with 12 bases separating them. The CDR3 contains 14 residues. Germline values: CDR1 SEHNR, CDR2 FQNEAQ (reference sequence). The CDR3 sequence is CASSPPGKGNTIYF. The CDR3 region has the DNA TGTGCCAGCAGCCCTCCAGGGAAAGGAAACACCATATATTTT. The entire variable domain, with the rest obtained from reference TRBV7-9 and TRBJ1-3, is as follows: DTGVSQNPRHKITKRGQNVTFRCDPISEHNRLYWYRQTLGQGPEFLTYFQNEAQLEKSRLLSDRFSAERPKGSFSTLEIQRTEQGDSAMYLCASSPPGKGNTIYFGEGSWLTVV.

This chain uses TRBV7-2 with TRBJ1-4; 9 bases are shared with TRBD1. Germline V gives CDR1 SGHTA, CDR2 FQGNSA. The CDR3 covers 18 residues. V dropped 1 base and J dropped 5; count of bases not matched to a gene: 11. The DNA for the CDR3 is TGTGCCAGCAGCTTAGGGGGACAGGGTATGGTTTGGAATGAAAAACTGTTTTTT. Its protein is CASSLGGQGMVWNEKLFF.

The CDR3 DNA sequence: TGTGCCAGTAGGCAGGGAGACGAGCAGTACTTC. This translates into CASRQGDEQYF. The chain recombines TRBV19 with TRBJ2-7; D assignment may be TRBD1 or TRBD2 (5 bases each). The CDR3 is made up of 11 amino acids. Germline V gives CDR1 LNHDA, CDR2 SQIVND (reference sequence). V was clipped by 6 bases and J by 5 bases, with 8 bases between them.

The chain recombines TRBV7-3 with TRBJ2-1; the D is unclear. The CDR3 totals 14 residues. Per germline, CDR1 SGHTA and CDR2 FQGTGA. Trimming removed 0 bases from V and 2 bases from J, with 5 bases in between. The CDR3 sequence: CASSLTGTYNEQFF. In nucleotides, the CDR3 is TGTGCCAGCAGCTTAACAGGGACCTACAATGAGCAGTTCTTC.

The rearrangement links TRBV20-1 to TRBJ2-1, with TRBD2 matching over 11 bases. Germline V gene data show CDR1 as DFQATT and CDR2 as SNEGSKA (reference sequence). The CDR3 loop spans 18 amino acids. V was clipped by 3 bases and J by 5 bases; unmatched bases: 15. The CDR3 nucleotides are TGCAGTGCTAGTGGTAGCGGGAGGGCCTTTTCTATCCACAATGAGCAGTTCTTC. Its protein is CSASGSGRAFSIHNEQFF.

The chain recombines TRBV15 with TRBJ2-2; 7 nucleotides align to TRBD1. The junction had 7 bases not matched to a gene; V was cut back by 5 bases and J by 10 bases. The germline CDR1 and CDR2 sequences are LNHNV and YYDKDF (reference sequence). The CDR3 spans 13 residues. The CDR3 DNA follows: TGTGCCACCAGCCGGGACAGACACCTGGAGCTGTTTTTT. Its translation: CATSRDRHLELFF.

CDR3 amino acids: CASMFTGARDTQYF. Written as DNA, the CDR3 is TGTGCCAGCATGTTCACAGGGGCGCGAGATACGCAGTATTTT. V is TRBV7-8 and J is TRBJ2-3, with 7 bases aligning to TRBD1. This CDR3 is built from 14 residues. J was trimmed by 5 bases and V by 7 bases; bases with no gene match: 9. Germline V gives CDR1 SGHVS, CDR2 FQNEAQ.

The chain couples TRBV6-1 to TRBJ1-6; no clear D. The CDR3 is made up of 16 amino acids. Trimming pared 3 bases from V and 7 bases from J, leaving 16 bases between. In germline, CDR1 is MNHNS, CDR2 SASEGT. The CDR3 bases are TGTGCCAGCAGTGACGGCAGGCCGATACACAATTCACCCCTCCACTTT. This translates into CASSDGRPIHNSPLHF.

This rearrangement joins TRBV18 to TRBJ1-2; perhaps TRBD1 as D (6 bases). Deletions cut 8 bases from V and 2 bases from J, with 12 bases between. This CDR3 comprises 13 residues. Germline CDR1 reads KGHSH; CDR2 reads LQKENI. CDR3 sequence (DNA): TGTGCCAGCACCAGAGGGGGAAACTATGGCTACACCTTC. Its translation: CASTRGGNYGYTF. Drawing the rest from reference TRBV18 and TRBJ1-2, the complete variable domain is NAGVMQNPRHLVRRRGQEARLRCSPMKGHSHVYWYRQLPEEGLKFMVYLQKENIIDESGMPKERFSAEFPKEGPSILRIQQVVRGDSAAYFCASTRGGNYGYTFGSGTRLTVV.

The V call is TRBV7-9, the J call TRBJ2-5; D unresolved. Trimming took off 8 bases at V and 2 bases at J, with 9 bases between the two ends. Germline CDR1 and CDR2: SEHNR and FQNEAQ (reference sequence). This CDR3 is built from 12 residues. The CDR3 DNA is TGTGCCAGCGTAGGGTATCAAGAGACCCAGTACTTC. It encodes CASVGYQETQYF. The full variable domain, in which reference TRBV7-9 and TRBJ2-5 provide the parts outside the CDR3, is DTGVSQNPRHKITKRGQNVTFRCDPISEHNRLYWYRQTLGQGPEFLTYFQNEAQLEKSRLLSDRFSAERPKGSFSTLEIQRTEQGDSAMYLCASVGYQETQYFGPGTRLLVL.